Below, 19 T cell receptor beta chains from the same sample are listed, as sequenced in a study of T cell changes during pregnancy in multiple sclerosis. Method: immunoSEQ multiplex PCR; TCRdb's copy keeps in-frame clones and lacks some. Of 45,000 to 70,000 clones listed, about 90% are singletons. The sample was CD4+ T cells from peripheral blood mononuclear cells, taken after pregnancy. These receptors were collected from a female donor with multiple sclerosis, enrolled in a pregnancy study.

This sequence joins TRBV19 and TRBJ2-7; a possible D gene is TRBD1 (6 bases). V gave up 5 bases and J gave up 0 bases, with 23 bases separating them. CDR1 LNHDA and CDR2 SQIVND come from the germline V gene (reference sequence). The CDR3 totals 18 residues. CDR3 nucleotide sequence: TGTGCCAGTAGTCCTGATTTTACTTGGGACAAAAGCTCCTACGAGCAGTACTTC. The encoded protein is CASSPDFTWDKSSYEQYF. Based on the CDR3 plus reference TRBV19 and TRBJ2-7, the full variable domain is DGGITQSPKYLFRKEGQNVTLSCEQNLNHDAMYWYRQDPGQGLRLIYYSQIVNDFQKGDIAEGYSVSREKKESFPLTVTSAQKNPTAFYLCASSPDFTWDKSSYEQYFGPGTRLTVT.

The chain joins TRBV2 to TRBJ1-5; TRBD1 agrees at 7 bases. CDR1 and CDR2 from the germline V gene are SNHLY and FYNNEI. The CDR3 consists of 15 residues. After removal of 8 bases from V and 0 bases from J, the junction contained 7 bases not matched to a gene. The chain's CDR3 is CASGKTGNSNQPQHF. Here the CDR3 DNA reads TGTGCCAGCGGAAAGACAGGGAATAGCAATCAGCCCCAGCATTTT.

The chain couples TRBV5-6 to TRBJ2-7; 10 nucleotides agree with TRBD2. The CDR3 has 14 residues. CDR1 is SGHDT, CDR2 YYEEEE, per germline. With 4 bases clipped from V and 1 base from J, the junction kept 2 bases outside the gene matches. CDR3 protein: CASSQLAGSYEQYF. DNA for the CDR3: TGTGCCAGCAGCCAACTAGCGGGGTCCTACGAGCAGTACTTC.

This chain connects TRBV6-6 to TRBJ1-1; 7 nucleotides line up with TRBD1. This CDR3 region has 15 residues. Germline trimming cut 6 bases from V and 0 bases from J; bases unmatched to any gene: 7. From germline, CDR1 is MNHNY and CDR2 SVGAGI (reference sequence). The DNA for the CDR3 is TGTGCCAGCAGAGAGGGACAGAGAATGAACACTGAAGCTTTCTTT. Its translation: CASREGQRMNTEAFF.

This clone was seen just once. CDR3: CASSSDQYGYEQYF. CDR3 nucleotides: TGTGCCAGCAGCTCCGATCAGTACGGGTACGAGCAGTACTTC. V and J are TRBV11-2 and TRBJ2-7; no reliable D call. The CDR3 has 14 amino acids. Trimming took 4 bases from V and 4 from J, leaving 14 bases between them. Germline V gives CDR1 SGHAT, CDR2 FQNNGV.

This clone has a single count. This chain joins TRBV6-6 and TRBJ2-5; D gene ambiguous. In germline, CDR1 is MNHNY, CDR2 SVGAGI (reference sequence). This CDR3 spans 15 amino acids. V shed 5 bases and J shed 2 bases, with 15 bases lying between them. CDR3 bases: TGTGCCAGCAGTCTAGACGCCTCGGAGCAAGAGACCCAGTACTTC. Amino acids: CASSLDASEQETQYF.

This chain's CDR3 is CAISGQVHGYTF. CDR3 bases: TGTGCCATCTCCGGACAGGTCCATGGCTACACCTTC. The rearrangement links TRBV6-1 to TRBJ1-2; TRBD1 matches 7 bases. Per the germline V gene, CDR1 is MNHNS and CDR2 is SASEGT. CDR3 length: 12 amino acids. V lost 10 bases, J lost 6 bases, and 8 bases stayed unmatched.

The chain is built from TRBV11-2 and TRBJ2-5; 15 bases are shared with TRBD2. CDR1 SGHAT and CDR2 FQNNGV come from the germline V gene. There are 18 residues in the CDR3. V lost 4 bases to trimming and J lost 2 bases; unmatched junction nucleotides: 8. The CDR3: CASSYRTSGGAIQETQYF. The DNA of the CDR3 is TGTGCCAGCAGCTACCGGACTAGCGGGGGGGCGATACAAGAGACCCAGTACTTC.

The chain carries TRBV2 and TRBJ2-1; 9 nucleotides agree with TRBD2. Germline V gives CDR1 SNHLY, CDR2 FYNNEI. The trim removed 9 bases at V and 6 bases at J, leaving 12 bases unmatched. The CDR3 extends over 15 amino acids. CDR3: CARARERGALNEQFF. In nucleotides, the CDR3 is TGTGCCAGGGCCAGGGAGCGGGGGGCACTCAATGAGCAGTTCTTC.

The chain uses TRBV19 and TRBJ2-3; 7 bases fit TRBD2. J gave up 5 bases and V 1 base, and 0 bases lay outside the gene matches. Per the germline V gene, CDR1 is LNHDA and CDR2 is SQIVND (reference sequence). CDR3 length: 13 amino acids. CDR3 coding DNA: TGTGCCAGTAGTATAGGCGGGAGAGATACGCAGTATTTT. It specifies CASSIGGRDTQYF.

The rearrangement joins TRBV18 to TRBJ2-7; tentatively, D is TRBD2 (5 bases). The germline V gene has CDR1 KGHSH and CDR2 LQKENI. V lost 3 bases, J lost 2 bases, and 17 bases lay in between. The CDR3 runs 16 residues. The CDR3 is CASSPDQRESAYEQYF. CDR3 nucleotide sequence: TGTGCCAGCTCACCGGATCAGAGGGAGTCAGCCTACGAGCAGTACTTC. The entire variable domain, with the rest obtained from reference TRBV18 and TRBJ2-7, is as follows: NAGVMQNPRHLVRRRGQEARLRCSPMKGHSHVYWYRQLPEEGLKFMVYLQKENIIDESGMPKERFSAEFPKEGPSILRIQQVVRGDSAAYFCASSPDQRESAYEQYFGPGTRLTVT.

The V and J genes are TRBV18 and TRBJ2-3, with TRBD2 identical over 9 bases. V lost 8 bases to trimming and J lost 1 base; unmatched junction nucleotides: 7. The CDR3 totals 15 residues. CDR1 is KGHSH, CDR2 LQKENI, per germline. Here the CDR3 DNA reads TGTGCCAGCCCCCCGGGACTAGCCGGCACAGATACGCAGTATTTT. Translation: CASPPGLAGTDTQYF.

In nucleotides, the CDR3 is TGTGCCAGCAGCACAGACAGCAGCGAGCAGTACTTC. Amino acids: CASSTDSSEQYF. This chain uses TRBV2 with TRBJ2-7; tentatively, D is TRBD1 (5 bases). Germline CDR1 and CDR2: SNHLY and FYNNEI. The CDR3 consists of 12 residues. Deletions cut 6 bases from V and 6 bases from J, with 12 bases between. Full variable domain (outside the CDR3, taken from reference TRBV2 and TRBJ2-7): EPEVTQTPSHQVTQMGQEVILRCVPISNHLYFYWYRQILGQKVEFLVSFYNNEISEKSEIFDDQFSVERPDGSNFTLKIRSTKLEDSAMYFCASSTDSSEQYFGPGTRLTVT.

The genes are TRBV7-3 and TRBJ2-2; TRBD2 matches 10 bases. The CDR3 runs 16 residues. Germline values: CDR1 SGHTA, CDR2 FQGTGA. With V trimmed by 3 bases and J by 1 base, 2 bases remained unmatched. DNA for the CDR3: TGTGCCAGCAGCTTTAGCGGGGGGCTGAACACCGGGGAGCTGTTTTTT. Amino acids: CASSFSGGLNTGELFF.

Turning to this clone: The missing conserved phenylalanine or tryptophan at the end of this CDR3 makes a read error likely. The limits of the CDR3 on the DNA are not certain, so only TCRdb's listed CDR3 is given. V is TRBV7-3 and J is TRBJ1-2. The CDR3 has 13 amino acids, counting both end residues. Germline CDR1 and CDR2: SGHTA and FQGTGA. The CDR3 protein is CASSLREGLQIAL.

The chain couples TRBV9 to TRBJ2-7; 7 bases fit TRBD1. There are 14 residues in the CDR3. Germline CDR1 and CDR2: SGDLS and YYNGEE. V trimming: 4 bases; J trimming: 3 bases; junction bases outside the gene matches: 7. This CDR3 reads CASSPTGISYEQYF. DNA of the CDR3: TGTGCCAGCAGCCCGACAGGGATTAGCTACGAGCAGTACTTC.

The CDR3 region has the DNA TGTGCCAGCGGACCGGGACAGATTAGGACCCAGTACTTC. Encoded protein: CASGPGQIRTQYF. The J gene is TRBJ2-5, the V gene TRBV6-1; 7 nucleotides align to TRBD1. The CDR3 has 13 amino acids. V gave up 8 bases and J gave up 7 bases; unmatched junction bases: 10. Germline CDR1 and CDR2: MNHNS and SASEGT.

CDR3 in DNA: TGTGCCAGCAGCTTAGTGGGGGGGAAGTTCACAGATACGCAGTATTTT. It is translated as CASSLVGGKFTDTQYF. V and J are TRBV7-2 and TRBJ2-3; 7 bases line up with TRBD2. Germline CDR1 SGHTA, CDR2 FQGNSA. Trimming removed 1 base from V and 2 bases from J; junction bases left unmatched: 6. The CDR3 has 16 residues.

The chain has TRBV7-2 and TRBJ2-1, with TRBD2 identical over 13 bases. With V trimmed by 3 bases and J by 7 bases, 6 bases remained unmatched. Germline CDR1 and CDR2: SGHTA and FQGNSA. The CDR3 contains 16 residues. The CDR3 DNA is TGTGCCAGCAGCTTTCCCGGACTAGCGGGGGAGAATGAGCAGTTCTTC. It is translated as CASSFPGLAGENEQFF.